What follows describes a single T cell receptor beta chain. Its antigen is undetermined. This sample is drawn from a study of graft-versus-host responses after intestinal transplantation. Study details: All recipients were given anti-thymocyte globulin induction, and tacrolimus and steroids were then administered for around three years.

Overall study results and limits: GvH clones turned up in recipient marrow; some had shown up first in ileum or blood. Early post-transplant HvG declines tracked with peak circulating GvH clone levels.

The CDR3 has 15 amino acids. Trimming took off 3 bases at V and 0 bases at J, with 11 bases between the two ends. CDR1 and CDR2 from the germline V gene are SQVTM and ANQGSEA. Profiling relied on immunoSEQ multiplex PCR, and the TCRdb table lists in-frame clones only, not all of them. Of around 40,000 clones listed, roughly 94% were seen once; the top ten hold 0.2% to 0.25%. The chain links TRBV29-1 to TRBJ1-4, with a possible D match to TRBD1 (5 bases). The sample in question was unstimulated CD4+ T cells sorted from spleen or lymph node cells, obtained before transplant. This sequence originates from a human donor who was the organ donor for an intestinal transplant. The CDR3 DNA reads TGCAGCGTTGACGTCGGGACCACAACTAATGAAAAACTGTTTTTT. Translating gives CSVDVGTTTNEKLFF. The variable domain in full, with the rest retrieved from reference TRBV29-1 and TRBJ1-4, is SAVISQKPSRDICQRGTSLTIQCQVDSQVTMMFWYRQQPGQSLTLIATANQGSEATYESGFVIDKFPISRPNLTFSTLTVSNMSPEDSSIYLCSVDVGTTTNEKLFFGSGTQLSVL.